This T cell receptor beta chain derives from a study of T-cell memory formation after mild COVID-19. As concerns this clonotype: Its cognate antigen is unknown.

The CDR3 contains 13 residues. V lost 5 bases to trimming and J lost 4 bases, with 11 bases between them. Germline V gene data show CDR1 as LNHNV and CDR2 as YYDKDF (reference sequence). General study findings and limits: A balance of CD4 and CD8 characterized clones contracting day 15 to 85, whereas later expanders leaned CD4+. Among contracting clones, CD4+ were mainly CM/EM and CD8+ enriched in EMRA.

Each CDR3 protein gets one entry after TCRdb re-called the 5' RACE reads with MiXCR. The table includes about 400,000 distinct CDR3 sequences, about 15% detected once. The chain links TRBV15 to TRBJ1-2; no reliable D call. Sequences were obtained from PBMCs or a T cell subset sorted from them (not recorded which). The TCR originated in a man in his late teens or twenties who had mild COVID-19 (a few samples of this study predate the infection). Cell type and time point are not known. CDR3 in DNA: TGTGCCACCAGCTCGAAAGGCCGCTATGGCTACACCTTC. Its protein is CATSSKGRYGYTF.